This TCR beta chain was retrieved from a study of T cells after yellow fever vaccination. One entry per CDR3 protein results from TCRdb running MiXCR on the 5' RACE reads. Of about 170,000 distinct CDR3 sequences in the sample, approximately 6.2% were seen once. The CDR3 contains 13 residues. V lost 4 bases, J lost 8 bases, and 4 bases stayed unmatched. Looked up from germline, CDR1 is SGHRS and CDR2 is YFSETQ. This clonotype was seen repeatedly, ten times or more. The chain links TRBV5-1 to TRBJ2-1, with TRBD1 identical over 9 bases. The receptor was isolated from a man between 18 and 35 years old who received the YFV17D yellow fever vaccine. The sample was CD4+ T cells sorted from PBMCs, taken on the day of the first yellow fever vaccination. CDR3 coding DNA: TGCGCCAGCAGCGGGACAGGGTCGGATGAGCAGTTCTTC. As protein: CASSGTGSDEQFF. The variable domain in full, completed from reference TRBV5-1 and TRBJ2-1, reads KAGVTQTPRYLIKTRGQQVTLSCSPISGHRSVSWYQQTPGQGLQFLFEYFSETQRNKGNFPGRFSGRQFSNSRSEMNVSTLELGDSALYLCASSGTGSDEQFFGPGTRLTVL.